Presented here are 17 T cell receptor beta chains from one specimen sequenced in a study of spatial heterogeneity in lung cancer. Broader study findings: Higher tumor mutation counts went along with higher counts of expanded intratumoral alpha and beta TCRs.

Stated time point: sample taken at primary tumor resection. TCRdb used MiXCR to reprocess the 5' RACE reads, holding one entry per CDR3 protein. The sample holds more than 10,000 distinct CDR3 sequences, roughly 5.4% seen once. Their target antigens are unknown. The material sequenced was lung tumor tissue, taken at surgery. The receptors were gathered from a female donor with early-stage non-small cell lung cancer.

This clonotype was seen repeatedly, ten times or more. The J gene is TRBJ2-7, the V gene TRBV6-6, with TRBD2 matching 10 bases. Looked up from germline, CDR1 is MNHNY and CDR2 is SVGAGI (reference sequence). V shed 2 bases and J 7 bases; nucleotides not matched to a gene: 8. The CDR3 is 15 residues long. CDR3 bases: TGTGCCAGCAGTTACGATAGCGGGGGGTCTGGGGAGCAGTACTTC. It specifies CASSYDSGGSGEQYF.

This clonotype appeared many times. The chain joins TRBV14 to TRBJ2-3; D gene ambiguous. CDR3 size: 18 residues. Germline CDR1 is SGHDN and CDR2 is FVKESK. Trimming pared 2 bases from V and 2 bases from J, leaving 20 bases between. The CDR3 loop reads CASSQSRAGLGPTDTQYF. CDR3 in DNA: TGTGCCAGCAGCCAATCCCGCGCCGGGCTAGGACCCACAGATACGCAGTATTTT.

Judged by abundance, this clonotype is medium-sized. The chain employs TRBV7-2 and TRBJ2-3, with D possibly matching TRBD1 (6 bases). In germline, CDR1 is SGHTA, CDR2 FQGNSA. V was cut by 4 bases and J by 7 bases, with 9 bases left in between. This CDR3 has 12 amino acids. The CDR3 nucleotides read TGTGCCAGCAGCTCGGACAGTTATACGCAGTATTTT. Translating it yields CASSSDSYTQYF.

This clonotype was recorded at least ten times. CDR3 amino acids: CSAQTSSYNSPLHF. The DNA of the CDR3 is TGCAGTGCACAGACAAGCTCCTATAATTCACCCCTCCACTTT. This sequence joins TRBV20-1 and TRBJ1-6; D gene ambiguous. The CDR3 is made up of 14 amino acids. V was trimmed by 6 bases and J by 0 bases, leaving 9 bases between them. The V gene's germline CDR1 is DFQATT and CDR2 SNEGSKA (reference sequence).

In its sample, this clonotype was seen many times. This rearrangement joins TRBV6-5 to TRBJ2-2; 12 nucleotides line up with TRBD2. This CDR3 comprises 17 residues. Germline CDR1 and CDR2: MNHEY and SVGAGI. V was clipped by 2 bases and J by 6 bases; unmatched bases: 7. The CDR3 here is CASSYRPSGGAAGELFF. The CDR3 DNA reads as TGTGCCAGCAGTTACAGACCTAGCGGGGGGGCGGCCGGGGAGCTGTTTTTT.

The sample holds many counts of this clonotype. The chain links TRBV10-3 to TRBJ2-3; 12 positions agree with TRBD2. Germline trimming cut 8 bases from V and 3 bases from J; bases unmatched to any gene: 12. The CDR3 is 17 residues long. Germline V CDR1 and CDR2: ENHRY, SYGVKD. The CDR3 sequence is CAIRPSLAGGKTDTQYF. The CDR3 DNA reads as TGTGCCATCCGGCCGAGTCTAGCGGGGGGGAAGACAGATACGCAGTATTTT.

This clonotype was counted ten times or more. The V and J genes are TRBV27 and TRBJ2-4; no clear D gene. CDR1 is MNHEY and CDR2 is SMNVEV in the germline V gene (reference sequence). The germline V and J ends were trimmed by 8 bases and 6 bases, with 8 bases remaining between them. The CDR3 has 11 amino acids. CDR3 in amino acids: CASGARNIQYF. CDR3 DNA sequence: TGTGCCAGCGGCGCCCGAAACATTCAGTACTTC.

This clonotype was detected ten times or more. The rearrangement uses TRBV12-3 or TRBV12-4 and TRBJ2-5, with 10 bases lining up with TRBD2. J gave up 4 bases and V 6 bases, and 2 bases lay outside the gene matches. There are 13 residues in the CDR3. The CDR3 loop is CASRRTSGETQYF. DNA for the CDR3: TGTGCCAGCAGGCGGACTAGCGGAGAGACCCAGTACTTC.

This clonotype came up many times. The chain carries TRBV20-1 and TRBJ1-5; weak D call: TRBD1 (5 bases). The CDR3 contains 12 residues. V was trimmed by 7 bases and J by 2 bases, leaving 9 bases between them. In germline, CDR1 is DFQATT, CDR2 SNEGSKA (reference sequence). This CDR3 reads CSGVGGNQPQHF. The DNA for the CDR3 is TGCAGTGGGGTGGGGGGCAATCAGCCCCAGCATTTT.

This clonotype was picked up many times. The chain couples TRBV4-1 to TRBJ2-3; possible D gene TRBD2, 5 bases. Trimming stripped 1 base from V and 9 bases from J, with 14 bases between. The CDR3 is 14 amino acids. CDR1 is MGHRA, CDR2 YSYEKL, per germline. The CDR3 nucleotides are TGCGCCAGCAGCCAAGTCGGAGGCGGAGACACGCAGTATTTT. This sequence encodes CASSQVGGGDTQYF.

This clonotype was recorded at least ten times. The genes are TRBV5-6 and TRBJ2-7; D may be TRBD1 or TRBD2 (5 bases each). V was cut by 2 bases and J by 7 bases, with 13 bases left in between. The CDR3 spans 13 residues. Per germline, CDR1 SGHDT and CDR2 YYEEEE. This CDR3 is CASSLLGEREQYF. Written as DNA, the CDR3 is TGTGCCAGCAGCTTATTGGGGGAGAGGGAGCAGTACTTC.

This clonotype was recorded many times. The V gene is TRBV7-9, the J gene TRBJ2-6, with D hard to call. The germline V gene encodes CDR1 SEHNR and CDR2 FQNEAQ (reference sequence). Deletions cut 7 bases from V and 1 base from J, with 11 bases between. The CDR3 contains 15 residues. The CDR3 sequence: CASTPVGSGANVLTF. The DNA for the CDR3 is TGTGCCAGCACCCCCGTCGGATCTGGGGCCAACGTCCTGACTTTC.

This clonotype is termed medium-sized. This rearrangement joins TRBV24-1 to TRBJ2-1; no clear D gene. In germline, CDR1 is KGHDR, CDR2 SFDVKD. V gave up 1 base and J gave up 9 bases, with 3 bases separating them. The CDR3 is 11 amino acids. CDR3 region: CATSDFGEQFF. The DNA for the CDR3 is TGTGCCACCAGTGATTTCGGTGAGCAGTTCTTC.

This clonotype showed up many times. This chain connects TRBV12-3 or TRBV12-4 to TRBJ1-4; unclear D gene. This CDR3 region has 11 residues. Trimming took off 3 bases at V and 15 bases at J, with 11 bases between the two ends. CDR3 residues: CASSFHSEMFF. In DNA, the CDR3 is TGTGCCAGCAGTTTCCATTCCGAGATGTTTTTT.

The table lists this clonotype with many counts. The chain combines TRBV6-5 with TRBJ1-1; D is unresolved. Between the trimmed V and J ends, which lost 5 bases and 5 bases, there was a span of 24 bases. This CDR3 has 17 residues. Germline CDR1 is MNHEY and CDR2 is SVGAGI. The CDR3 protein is CASSPLFQTAKGTEAFF. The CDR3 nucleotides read TGTGCCAGCAGTCCCTTATTTCAGACGGCTAAAGGAACTGAAGCTTTCTTT.

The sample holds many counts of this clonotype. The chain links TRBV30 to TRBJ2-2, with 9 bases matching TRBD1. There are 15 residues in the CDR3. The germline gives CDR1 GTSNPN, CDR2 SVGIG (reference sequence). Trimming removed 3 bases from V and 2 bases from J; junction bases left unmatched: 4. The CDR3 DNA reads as TGTGCCTGGAGACCGGGACAGGGCAACACCGGGGAGCTGTTTTTT. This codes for CAWRPGQGNTGELFF. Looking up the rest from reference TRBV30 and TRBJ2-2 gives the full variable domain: SQTIHQWPATLVQPVGSPLSLECTVEGTSNPNLYWYRQAAGRGLQLLFYSVGIGQISSEVPQNLSASRPQDRQFILSSKKLLLSDSGFYLCAWRPGQGNTGELFFGEGSRLTVL.

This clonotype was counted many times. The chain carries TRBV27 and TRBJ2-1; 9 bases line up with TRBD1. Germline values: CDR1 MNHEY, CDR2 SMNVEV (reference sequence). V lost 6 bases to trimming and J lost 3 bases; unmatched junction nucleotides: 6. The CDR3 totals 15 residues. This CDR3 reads CASSRDREGYNEQFF. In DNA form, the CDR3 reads TGTGCCAGCAGCAGGGACAGGGAGGGCTACAATGAGCAGTTCTTC.